Shown below are 24 T cell receptor beta chains from a single sample sequenced in a study of early T cells in non-severe SARS-CoV-2 infection. TCRdb used MiXCR to reprocess the 5' RACE reads, holding one entry per CDR3 protein. The data contain fewer than 50,000 distinct CDR3 sequences, under 7% of them singletons. The specimen was whole blood, collected at baseline. The receptor set was obtained from an adult who was a healthcare worker with PCR-confirmed SARS-CoV-2 infection or an uninfected control (not recorded which).

The chain links TRBV20-1 to TRBJ2-7; 9 bases fit TRBD1. Germline assignment: CDR1 DFQATT and CDR2 SNEGSKA (reference sequence). V was pared by 8 bases and J by 9 bases, with 14 bases of the junction left unmatched. The CDR3 loop spans 13 amino acids. The CDR3 nucleotides are TGCAGTACCACCACGGGACAGGGCTTTCTGCAGTACTTC. Protein sequence: CSTTTGQGFLQYF.

This clonotype was recorded a few times. The chain joins TRBV7-2 to TRBJ2-2; no reliable D call. V shed 5 bases and J shed 4 bases, with 8 bases lying between them. The CDR3 runs 13 residues. The germline gives CDR1 SGHTA, CDR2 FQGNSA. CDR3 DNA sequence: TGTGCCAGCAGCGCCCCGGGCACCGGGGAGCTGTTTTTT. Protein sequence: CASSAPGTGELFF.

CDR3 amino acids: CASMLTNTGELFF. The CDR3 DNA follows: TGTGCCAGCATGCTAACGAACACCGGGGAGCTGTTTTTT. The J gene is TRBJ2-2, the V gene TRBV6-5; D is ambiguous. Trimming pared 7 bases from V and 0 bases from J, leaving 6 bases between. The CDR3 loop spans 13 amino acids. Germline V gene sequence: CDR1 MNHEY, CDR2 SVGAGI.

This clonotype appeared many times. V is TRBV29-1 and J is TRBJ1-1; a possible D gene is TRBD1 (5 bases). CDR3 size: 14 residues. V gave up 7 bases and J gave up 1 base, with 16 bases separating them. Germline values: CDR1 SQVTM, CDR2 ANQGSEA. The CDR3 sequence is CSAILTGGNTEAFF. The DNA for the CDR3 is TGCAGCGCAATTTTAACAGGCGGGAACACTGAAGCTTTCTTT.

This clonotype was counted many times. The rearrangement links TRBV28 to TRBJ2-3, with D tentatively TRBD1 (5 bases). CDR3 length equals 16 residues. Germline CDR1 is MDHEN and CDR2 is SYDVKM. Between the trimmed V and J ends, which lost 3 bases and 2 bases, there was a span of 15 bases. This CDR3 reads CASSFNDRLSTDTQYF. The CDR3 coding sequence is TGTGCCAGCAGTTTTAATGACAGACTGTCCACAGATACGCAGTATTTT.

This clonotype has at least ten counts. This sequence joins TRBV7-2 and TRBJ2-3; D might be TRBD1 (5 bases). Trimming removed 4 bases from V and 0 bases from J, with 14 bases in between. Germline V gives CDR1 SGHTA, CDR2 FQGNSA. The CDR3 totals 16 residues. The CDR3 DNA reads TGTGCCAGCAGCTCGATTCTTGGGGCAAGCACAGATACGCAGTATTTT. Its protein is CASSSILGASTDTQYF.

This clonotype was counted at least ten times. The chain has TRBV7-2 and TRBJ1-3, with a possible D match to TRBD1 (6 bases). V gave up 1 base and J gave up 6 bases, with 13 bases separating them. There are 15 residues in the CDR3. Germline V gives CDR1 SGHTA, CDR2 FQGNSA. The chain's CDR3 is CASSLVRAGENTIYF. CDR3 in DNA: TGTGCCAGCAGCTTAGTTAGGGCAGGGGAAAACACCATATATTTT. Based on the CDR3 plus reference TRBV7-2 and TRBJ1-3, the full variable domain is GAGVSQSPSNKVTEKGKDVELRCDPISGHTALYWYRQSLGQGLEFLIYFQGNSAPDKSGLPSDRFSAERTGGSVSTLTIQRTQQEDSAVYLCASSLVRAGENTIYFGEGSWLTVV.

This clonotype has ten or more counts. The rearrangement links TRBV11-2 to TRBJ2-2, with unresolved D. Germline lookup yields CDR1 SGHAT and CDR2 FQNNGV. V was pared by 3 bases and J by 1 base, with 6 bases between. The CDR3 covers 14 residues. The chain's CDR3 is CASSFQKNTGELFF. DNA for the CDR3: TGTGCCAGCAGCTTTCAGAAGAACACCGGGGAGCTGTTTTTT.

This clonotype came up many times. The chain carries TRBV18 and TRBJ1-1; 10 bases agree with TRBD1. CDR1 and CDR2 (germline): KGHSH, LQKENI. V lost 4 bases and J lost 5; bases outside the gene matches: 7. This CDR3 is built from 15 residues. This chain's CDR3 is CASSLQGTGVTEAFF. Written as DNA, the CDR3 is TGTGCCAGCTCACTGCAAGGGACAGGGGTAACTGAAGCTTTCTTT.

This clonotype was seen ten or more times. The chain links TRBV6-5 to TRBJ2-1; D gene ambiguous. Trimming took off 5 bases at V and 8 bases at J, with 7 bases between the two ends. This CDR3 spans 11 amino acids. Looked up from germline, CDR1 is MNHEY and CDR2 is SVGAGI. The CDR3 sequence: CASSHSYEQFF. For the CDR3, the DNA is TGTGCCAGCAGTCATAGTTATGAGCAGTTCTTC.

This clonotype showed up many times. This chain uses TRBV6-6 with TRBJ2-7, with 9 bases that match TRBD1. Germline loops: CDR1 MNHNY, CDR2 SVGAGI (reference sequence). The CDR3 length is 13 residues. V lost 0 bases and J lost 6; bases outside the gene matches: 0. CDR3 sequence: CASSYSTGGEQYF. CDR3 nucleotide sequence: TGTGCCAGCAGTTACTCGACAGGGGGCGAGCAGTACTTC.

In this sample, this clonotype turned up a few times. The rearrangement joins TRBV9 to TRBJ2-2, with D possibly matching TRBD1 (5 bases). Germline V gives CDR1 SGDLS, CDR2 YYNGEE. This CDR3 is built from 13 residues. With 7 bases removed from V and 0 bases from J, the gap between germline ends came to 7 bases. CDR3 bases: TGTGCCAGCGGGGCCGCGAACACCGGGGAGCTGTTTTTT. Protein product: CASGAANTGELFF.

The J gene is TRBJ2-2, the V gene TRBV7-2; possibly TRBD2 for D (6 bases). The CDR3 has 15 residues. V was cut by 7 bases and J by 6 bases, with 18 bases left in between. Germline CDR1 SGHTA, CDR2 FQGNSA. The CDR3, as DNA: TGTGCCAGCACATACCGGGACTCCCTTGCCGGGGAGCTGTTTTTT. Amino acids: CASTYRDSLAGELFF.

Ten or more counts support this clonotype. This chain connects TRBV19 to TRBJ1-5, with D perhaps TRBD1 (6 bases). The V end lost 2 bases, the J end lost 7 bases, and 12 bases lay between the germline ends. The CDR3 loop spans 14 amino acids. CDR1 is LNHDA and CDR2 is SQIVND in the germline V gene (reference sequence). CDR3 DNA sequence: TGTGCCAGTAGTATAATGGGGGGCAGGCAGCCCCAGCATTTT. Protein: CASSIMGGRQPQHF. Full variable domain (rest looked up from reference TRBV19 and TRBJ1-5): DGGITQSPKYLFRKEGQNVTLSCEQNLNHDAMYWYRQDPGQGLRLIYYSQIVNDFQKGDIAEGYSVSREKKESFPLTVTSAQKNPTAFYLCASSIMGGRQPQHFGDGTRLSIL.

The chain joins TRBV5-5 to TRBJ2-7, with D possibly matching TRBD1 (5 bases). Germline V gene data show CDR1 as SGHKS and CDR2 as YYEKEE (reference sequence). The CDR3 is 14 residues long. The V gene lost 3 bases and the J gene lost 1 base, with 11 bases spanning the gap. This chain's CDR3 is CASSSDPGSYEQYF. The CDR3 nucleotides read TGTGCCAGCAGCTCCGACCCAGGGTCCTACGAGCAGTACTTC.

At least ten counts were recorded for this clonotype. The V gene is TRBV30, the J gene TRBJ1-2; tentatively, D is TRBD1 (6 bases). V lost 2 bases to trimming and J lost 4 bases, with 11 bases between them. This CDR3 region has 13 residues. The germline V gene has CDR1 GTSNPN and CDR2 SVGIG (reference sequence). The chain's CDR3 is CAWSLRGIYGYTF. DNA of the CDR3: TGTGCCTGGAGTCTCAGGGGAATCTATGGCTACACCTTC.

The sample holds a few counts of this clonotype. The rearrangement links TRBV20-1 to TRBJ1-2; D is possibly TRBD1 (6 bases). The V and J ends lost 5 bases and 8 bases respectively, with 12 bases between them. Germline assignment: CDR1 DFQATT and CDR2 SNEGSKA (reference sequence). CDR3 length equals 11 residues. The CDR3 protein is CSAAGVWGYTF. The CDR3 DNA reads as TGCAGTGCTGCAGGGGTTTGGGGCTACACCTTC.

This clonotype showed up many times. The chain has TRBV4-3 and TRBJ2-7; 9 bases are a match to TRBD1. CDR3 size: 14 residues. Trimming removed 4 bases from V and 5 bases from J; junction bases left unmatched: 6. Germline V gene lookup returns CDR1 LGHNA and CDR2 YSLEER. CDR3 sequence: CASSLTGGLDEQYF. Here the CDR3 DNA reads TGCGCCAGCAGCCTAACAGGGGGCCTCGACGAGCAGTACTTC.

J is TRBJ2-3 and V is TRBV11-2, with a possible D match to TRBD2 (6 bases). Trimming removed 1 base at V and 2 bases at J, with 10 bases between. The CDR3 totals 15 residues. Germline-derived CDR1 and CDR2 are SGHAT and FQNNGV. The CDR3 nucleotides are TGTGCCAGCAGCTTAGTGGGACTTACCACAGATACGCAGTATTTT. Its translation is CASSLVGLTTDTQYF.

The chain employs TRBV12-3 or TRBV12-4 and TRBJ1-2; 9 bases map to TRBD1. The CDR3 sequence is 12 residues long. The junction had 3 bases not matched to a gene; V was cut back by 6 bases and J by 7 bases. CDR3 nucleotide sequence: TGTGCCAGCAGCCGGACAGGGGCTGGCTACACCTTC. Protein: CASSRTGAGYTF.

This clonotype appeared many times. This chain joins TRBV12-3 or TRBV12-4 and TRBJ2-1; 11 nucleotides agree with TRBD2. Trimming took 7 bases from V and 3 from J; bases not matched to a gene: 11. The CDR3 contains 17 residues. In nucleotides, the CDR3 is TGTGCCAGCACCGGGACCCTGCTAGCGGGGGGCTACAATGAGCAGTTCTTC. Its protein product is CASTGTLLAGGYNEQFF.

This clonotype was counted ten times or more. The chain employs TRBV5-1 and TRBJ1-1; a weak D match, TRBD1 (5 bases). Trimming pared 3 bases from V and 8 bases from J, leaving 17 bases between. Germline assignment: CDR1 SGHRS and CDR2 YFSETQ. This CDR3 region has 14 residues. CDR3 in DNA: TGCGCCAGCAGCTCCGGAGATGGGACGACCGAAGCTTTCTTT. Translated: CASSSGDGTTEAFF.

This clonotype was counted a few times. The V gene is TRBV7-3, the J gene TRBJ2-3; TRBD2 matches 10 bases. Trimming removed 5 bases from V and 1 base from J; junction bases left unmatched: 9. Germline values: CDR1 SGHTA, CDR2 FQGTGA. This CDR3 contains 17 residues. CDR3 sequence: CASSPNIGTSGTDTQYF. DNA for the CDR3: TGTGCCAGCAGCCCGAACATAGGGACTAGCGGCACAGATACGCAGTATTTT.

This clonotype has only a few counts. The chain is built from TRBV28 and TRBJ2-4; 8 nucleotides align to TRBD1. The J call may be mistaken, given a closer DNA end match to TRBJ2-5. Germline V lookup: CDR1 MDHEN, CDR2 SYDVKM. CDR3 length equals 14 residues. The DNA of the CDR3 is TGTGCCAGCAGTTCCTTCTCCGGGACAGGGACCCAGTACTTC. Translation gives CASSSFSGTGTQYF.